This TCR beta chain was sequenced in a study of cytomegalovirus exposure and HLA in healthy donors. Donors consisted of healthy bone marrow donors. V lost 6 bases and J lost 5, with 16 bases in between. The CDR3 is 14 amino acids. Per germline, CDR1 MNHNS and CDR2 SASEGT. Remarks on this clone: The antigen is not known.

PCR was performed using 60 Vbeta and 13 Jbeta primers. The repertoire was sequenced with immunoSEQ multiplex PCR; TCRdb's copy has only in-frame clones and lacks some. The sample contains approximately 170,000 clones, roughly 80% of which appear only once. Study-wide findings and caveats: Rare TCR sequences predominated, though certain public TCRs were found in many donors.

The clonotype comes from a woman younger than 35 in good health and CMV-seronegative. The J gene is TRBJ1-1, the V gene TRBV6-1, with D perhaps matching TRBD1 (6 bases). The sample comprised PBMCs. The CDR3 protein is CASRLAGAWTEAFF. The CDR3 nucleotides read TGTGCCAGCAGATTGGCAGGGGCATGGACTGAAGCTTTCTTT.